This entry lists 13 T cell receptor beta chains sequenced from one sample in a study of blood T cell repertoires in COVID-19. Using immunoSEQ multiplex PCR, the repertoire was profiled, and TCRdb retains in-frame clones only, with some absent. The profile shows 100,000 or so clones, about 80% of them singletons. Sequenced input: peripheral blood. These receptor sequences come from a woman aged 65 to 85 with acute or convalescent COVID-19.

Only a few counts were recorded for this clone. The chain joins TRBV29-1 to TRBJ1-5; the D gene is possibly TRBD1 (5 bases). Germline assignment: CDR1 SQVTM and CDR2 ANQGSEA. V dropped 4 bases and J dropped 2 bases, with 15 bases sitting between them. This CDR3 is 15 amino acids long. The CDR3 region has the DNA TGCAGCGTTGGATCCGGGGGATCTGGCAATCAGCCCCAGCATTTT. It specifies CSVGSGGSGNQPQHF.

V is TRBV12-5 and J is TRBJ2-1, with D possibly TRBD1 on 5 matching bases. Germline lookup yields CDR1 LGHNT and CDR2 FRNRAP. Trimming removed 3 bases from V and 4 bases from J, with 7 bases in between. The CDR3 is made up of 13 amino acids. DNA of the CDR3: TGTGCTAGTGGTTTCGCAGGGTACAATGAGCAGTTCTTC. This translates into CASGFAGYNEQFF.

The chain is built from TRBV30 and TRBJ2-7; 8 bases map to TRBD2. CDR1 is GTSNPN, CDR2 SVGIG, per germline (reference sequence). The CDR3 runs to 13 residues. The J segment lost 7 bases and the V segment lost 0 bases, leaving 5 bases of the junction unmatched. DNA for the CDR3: TGTGCCTGGAGTGTCCGGACGGGAGGGGAGCAGTACTTC. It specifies CAWSVRTGGEQYF. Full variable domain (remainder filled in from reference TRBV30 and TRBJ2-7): SQTIHQWPATLVQPVGSPLSLECTVEGTSNPNLYWYRQAAGRGLQLLFYSVGIGQISSEVPQNLSASRPQDRQFILSSKKLLLSDSGFYLCAWSVRTGGEQYFGPGTRLTVT.

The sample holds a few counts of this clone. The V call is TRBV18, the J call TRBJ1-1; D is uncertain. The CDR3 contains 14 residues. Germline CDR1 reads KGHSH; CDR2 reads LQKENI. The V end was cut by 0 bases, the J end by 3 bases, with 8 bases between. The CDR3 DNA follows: TGTGCCAGCTCACCACCGGTCGGGTACACTGAAGCTTTCTTT. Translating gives CASSPPVGYTEAFF.

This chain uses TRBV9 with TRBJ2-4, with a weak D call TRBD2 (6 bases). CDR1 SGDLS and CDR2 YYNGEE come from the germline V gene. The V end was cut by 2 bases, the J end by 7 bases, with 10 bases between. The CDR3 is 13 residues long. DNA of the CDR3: TGTGCCAGCAGCGTTGGACTATGGAACATTCAGTACTTC. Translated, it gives CASSVGLWNIQYF.

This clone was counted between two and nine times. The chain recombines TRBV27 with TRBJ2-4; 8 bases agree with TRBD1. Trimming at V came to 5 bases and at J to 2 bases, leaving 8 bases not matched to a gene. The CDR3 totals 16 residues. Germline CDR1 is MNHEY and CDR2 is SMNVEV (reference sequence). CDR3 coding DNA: TGTGCCAGCAGTCCGACAGGGGCCATTTCCAAAAACATTCAGTACTTC. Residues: CASSPTGAISKNIQYF.

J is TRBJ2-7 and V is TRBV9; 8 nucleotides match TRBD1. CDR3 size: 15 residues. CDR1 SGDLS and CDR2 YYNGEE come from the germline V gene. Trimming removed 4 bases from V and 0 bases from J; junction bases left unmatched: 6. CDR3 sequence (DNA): TGTGCCAGCAGCCGTCGACAGGGGAGCTCCTACGAGCAGTACTTC. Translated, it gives CASSRRQGSSYEQYF.

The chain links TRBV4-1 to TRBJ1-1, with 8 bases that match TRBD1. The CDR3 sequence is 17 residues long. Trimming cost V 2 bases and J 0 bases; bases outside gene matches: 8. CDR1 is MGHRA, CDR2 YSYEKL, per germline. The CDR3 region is CASSQTGQGTMNTEAFF. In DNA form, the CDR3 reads TGCGCCAGCAGCCAAACCGGACAGGGAACGATGAACACTGAAGCTTTCTTT.

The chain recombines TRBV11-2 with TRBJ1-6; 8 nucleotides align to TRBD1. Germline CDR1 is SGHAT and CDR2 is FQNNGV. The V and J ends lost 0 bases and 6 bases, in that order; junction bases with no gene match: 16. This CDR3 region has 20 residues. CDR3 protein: CASSLDAWDRSSSLNSPLHF. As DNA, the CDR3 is TGTGCCAGCAGCTTAGACGCGTGGGACAGGAGCTCGTCCCTTAATTCACCCCTCCACTTT.

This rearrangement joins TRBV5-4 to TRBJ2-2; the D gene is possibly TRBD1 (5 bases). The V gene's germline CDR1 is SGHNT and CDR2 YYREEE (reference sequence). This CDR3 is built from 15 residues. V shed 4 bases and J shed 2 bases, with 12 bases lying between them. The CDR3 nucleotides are TGTGCCAGCAGCCCGACAGAGCCCAACACCGGGGAGCTGTTTTTT. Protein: CASSPTEPNTGELFF.

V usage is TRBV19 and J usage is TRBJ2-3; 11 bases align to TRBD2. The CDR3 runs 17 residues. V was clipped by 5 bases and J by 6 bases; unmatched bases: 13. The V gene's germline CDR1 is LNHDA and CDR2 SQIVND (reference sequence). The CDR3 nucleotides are TGTGCCAGTAGTGATCGGACTAGCGGGCCGCCCAGGGATACGCAGTATTTT. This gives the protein CASSDRTSGPPRDTQYF.

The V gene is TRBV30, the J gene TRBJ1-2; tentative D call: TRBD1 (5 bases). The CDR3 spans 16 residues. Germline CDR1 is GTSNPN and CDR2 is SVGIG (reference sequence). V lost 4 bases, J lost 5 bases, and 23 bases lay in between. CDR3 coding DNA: TGTGCCTGGACCCACAGGCCCTCAGTCCCATCTTATGGCTACACCTTC. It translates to CAWTHRPSVPSYGYTF.

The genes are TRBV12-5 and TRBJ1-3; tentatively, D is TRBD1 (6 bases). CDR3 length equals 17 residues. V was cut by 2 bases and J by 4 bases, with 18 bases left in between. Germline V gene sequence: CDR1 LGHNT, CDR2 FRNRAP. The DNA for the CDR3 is TGTGCTAGTGGTTTGCTCACTGGGGGGGCGAGGGGAAACACCATATATTTT. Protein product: CASGLLTGGARGNTIYF. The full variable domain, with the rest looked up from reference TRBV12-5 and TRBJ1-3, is DARVTQTPRHKVTEMGQEVTMRCQPILGHNTVFWYRQTMMQGLELLAYFRNRAPLDDSGMPKDRFSAEMPDATLATLKIQPSEPRDSAVYFCASGLLTGGARGNTIYFGEGSWLTVV.